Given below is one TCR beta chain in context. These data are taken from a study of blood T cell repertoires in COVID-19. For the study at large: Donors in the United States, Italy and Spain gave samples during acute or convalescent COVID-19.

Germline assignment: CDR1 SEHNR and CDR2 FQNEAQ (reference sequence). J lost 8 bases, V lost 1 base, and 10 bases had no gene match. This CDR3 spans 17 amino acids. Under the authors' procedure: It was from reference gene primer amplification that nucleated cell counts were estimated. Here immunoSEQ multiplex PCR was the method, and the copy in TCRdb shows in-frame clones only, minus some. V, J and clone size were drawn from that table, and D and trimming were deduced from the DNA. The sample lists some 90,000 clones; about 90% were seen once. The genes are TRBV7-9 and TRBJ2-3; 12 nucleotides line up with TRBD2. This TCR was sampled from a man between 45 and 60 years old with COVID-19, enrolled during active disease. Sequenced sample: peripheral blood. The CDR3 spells CASSLGGTSGSHGTQYF. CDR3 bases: TGTGCCAGCAGCTTAGGTGGGACTAGCGGGTCACACGGTACGCAGTATTTT.